This TCR beta chain was identified during a study of blood T cell repertoires in COVID-19. The wider study: Some COVID-19 samples were acute and others convalescent; all came from the United States, Italy and Spain.

Some clones are missing from TCRdb's copy, which holds only in-frame ones; the method was immunoSEQ multiplex PCR. The sample has under 400,000 clones, around 90% seen once. This sequence was found in a man younger than 35 with active or convalescent COVID-19. The specimen was peripheral blood.

In DNA, the CDR3 is TGTGCCAGCAGCGTAGTGTATCAGGGCAGGGACACCGGGGAGCTGTTTTTT. Amino acid sequence: CASSVVYQGRDTGELFF. V usage is TRBV9 and J usage is TRBJ2-2; tentatively, D is TRBD1 (5 bases). Trimming took off 0 bases at V and 3 bases at J, with 15 bases between the two ends. Germline-derived CDR1 and CDR2 are SGDLS and YYNGEE. The CDR3 is 17 amino acids.